This T cell receptor (beta chain) emerged from a study of T cell responses to AZD1222 COVID-19 vaccine. Between the trimmed V and J ends, which lost 4 bases and 0 bases, there was a span of 9 bases. CDR1 is MRHNA and CDR2 is SNTAGT in the germline V gene. This CDR3 has 15 residues. Measured with immunoSEQ multiplex PCR; TCRdb has only the in-frame clones, and not every one. The table shows approximately 140,000 clones, with roughly nine tenths occurring only once. The chain uses TRBV6-4 and TRBJ2-2; a possible D gene is TRBD2 (6 bases). Sequencing used peripheral blood, obtained 28 days after the second dose of the MenACWY control vaccine. The sequence was collected from an adult who received the MenACWY meningococcal vaccine as a control. The chain's CDR3 is CASSVGGTNTGELFF. DNA for the CDR3: TGTGCCAGCAGTGTGGGGGGAACGAACACCGGGGAGCTGTTTTTT.